This TCR beta chain was documented in a study of cytomegalovirus exposure and HLA in healthy donors. General observations from the study: Reportedly, diagnosis of cytomegalovirus status by the classifier showed high specificity and sensitivity. It was 160 or so TCR beta chains that were listed as cytomegalovirus-associated.

This clone came up once. Antigen specificity is unknown. Amplification used 60 Vbeta primers and 13 Jbeta primers. Repertoires were generated with immunoSEQ multiplex PCR, while TCRdb's copy carries only in-frame clones and drops some. The sample lists some 91,000 clones; more than 75% were seen once. V was pared by 1 base and J by 6 bases, with 11 bases between. This CDR3 contains 13 residues. Per germline, CDR1 SGHNT and CDR2 YYREEE (reference sequence). Sample: PBMCs. J is TRBJ2-7 and V is TRBV5-4, with D perhaps matching TRBD2 (6 bases). The clonotype originates from a woman aged 60-75 years in good health and CMV-seronegative. This CDR3 is CASSLPSDVEQYF. The DNA of the CDR3 is TGTGCCAGCAGCTTGCCTAGCGACGTCGAGCAGTACTTC.